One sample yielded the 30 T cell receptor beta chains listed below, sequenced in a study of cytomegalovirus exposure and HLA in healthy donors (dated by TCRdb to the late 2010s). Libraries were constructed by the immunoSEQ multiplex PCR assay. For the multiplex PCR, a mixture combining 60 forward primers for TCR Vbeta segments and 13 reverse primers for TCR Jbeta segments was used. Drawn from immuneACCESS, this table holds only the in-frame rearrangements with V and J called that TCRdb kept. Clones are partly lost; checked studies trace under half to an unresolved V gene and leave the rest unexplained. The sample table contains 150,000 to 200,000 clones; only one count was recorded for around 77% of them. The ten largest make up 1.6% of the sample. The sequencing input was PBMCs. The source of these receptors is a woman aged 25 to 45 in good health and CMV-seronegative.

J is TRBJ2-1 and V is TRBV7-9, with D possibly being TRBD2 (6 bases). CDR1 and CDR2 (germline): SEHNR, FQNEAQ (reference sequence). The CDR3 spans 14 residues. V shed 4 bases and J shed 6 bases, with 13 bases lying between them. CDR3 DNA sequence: TGTGCCAGCAGCTCCTCCGGGACTCTCAATGAGCAGTTCTTC. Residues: CASSSSGTLNEQFF.

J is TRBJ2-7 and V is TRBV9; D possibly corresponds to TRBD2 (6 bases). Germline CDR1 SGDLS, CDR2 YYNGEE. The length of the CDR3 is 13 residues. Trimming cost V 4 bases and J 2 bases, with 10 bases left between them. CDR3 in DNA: TGTGCCAGCAGCCCGGGGACTCCCTACGAGCAGTACTTC. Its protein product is CASSPGTPYEQYF.

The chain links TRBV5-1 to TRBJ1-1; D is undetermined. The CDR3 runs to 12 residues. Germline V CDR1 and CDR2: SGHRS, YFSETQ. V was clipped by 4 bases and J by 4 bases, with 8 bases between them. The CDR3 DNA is TGCGCCAGCAGCCCCACGGGCACTGAAGCTTTCTTT. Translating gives CASSPTGTEAFF.

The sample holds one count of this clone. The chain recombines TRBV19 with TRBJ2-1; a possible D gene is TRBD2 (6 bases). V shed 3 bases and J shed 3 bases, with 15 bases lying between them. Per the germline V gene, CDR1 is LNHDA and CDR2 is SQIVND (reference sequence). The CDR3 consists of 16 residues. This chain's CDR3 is CASSIFLGGYYNEQFF. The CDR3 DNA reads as TGTGCCAGTAGTATTTTTCTGGGGGGATACTACAATGAGCAGTTCTTC.

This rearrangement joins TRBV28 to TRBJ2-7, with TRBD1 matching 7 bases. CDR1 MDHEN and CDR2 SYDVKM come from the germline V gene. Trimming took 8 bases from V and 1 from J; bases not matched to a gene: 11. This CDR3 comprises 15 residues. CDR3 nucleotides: TGTGCCAGCGCTAAACCAGGACAGGTGTCCTACGAGCAGTACTTC. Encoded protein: CASAKPGQVSYEQYF.

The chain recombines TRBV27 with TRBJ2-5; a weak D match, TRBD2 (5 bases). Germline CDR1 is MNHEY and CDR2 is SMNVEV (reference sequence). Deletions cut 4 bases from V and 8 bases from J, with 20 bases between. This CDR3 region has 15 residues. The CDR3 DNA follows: TGTGCCAGCAGTTCCAAGAGGGCTGGGGTATCTACCCAGTACTTC. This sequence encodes CASSSKRAGVSTQYF.

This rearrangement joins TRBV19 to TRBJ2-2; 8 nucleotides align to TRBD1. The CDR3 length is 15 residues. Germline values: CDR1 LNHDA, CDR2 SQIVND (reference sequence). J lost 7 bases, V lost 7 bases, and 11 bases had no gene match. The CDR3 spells CASTKDRVIYGELFF. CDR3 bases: TGTGCCAGTACCAAGGACAGGGTGATCTACGGGGAGCTGTTTTTT.

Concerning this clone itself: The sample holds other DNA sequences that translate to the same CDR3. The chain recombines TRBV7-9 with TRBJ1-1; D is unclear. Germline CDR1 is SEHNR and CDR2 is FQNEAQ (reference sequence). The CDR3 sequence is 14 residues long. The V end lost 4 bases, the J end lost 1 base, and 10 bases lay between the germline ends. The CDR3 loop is CASSSLTKNTEAFF. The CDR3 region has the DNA TGTGCCAGCAGCTCACTGACTAAGAACACTGAAGCTTTCTTT.

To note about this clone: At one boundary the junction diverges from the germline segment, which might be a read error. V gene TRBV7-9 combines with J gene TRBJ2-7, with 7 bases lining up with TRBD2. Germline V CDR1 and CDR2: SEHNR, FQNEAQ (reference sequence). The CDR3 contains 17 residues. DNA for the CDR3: TGTTCCAGCAGCTTAAAAGGGCCCCGGGACTACCCCTACGAGCAGTACTTC. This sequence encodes CSSSLKGPRDYPYEQYF. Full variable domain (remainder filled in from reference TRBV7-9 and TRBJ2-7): DTGVSQNPRHKITKRGQNVTFRCDPISEHNRLYWYRQTLGQGPEFLTYFQNEAQLEKSRLLSDRFSAERPKGSFSTLEIQRTEQGDSAMYLCSSSLKGPRDYPYEQYFGPGTRLTVT.

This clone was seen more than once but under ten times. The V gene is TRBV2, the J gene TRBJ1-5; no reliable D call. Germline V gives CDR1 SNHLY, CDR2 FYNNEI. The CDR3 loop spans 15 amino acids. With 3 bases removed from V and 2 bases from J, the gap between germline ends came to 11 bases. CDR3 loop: CASSDGMSRNQPQHF. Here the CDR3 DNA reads TGTGCCAGCAGTGATGGTATGAGCCGCAATCAGCCCCAGCATTTT.

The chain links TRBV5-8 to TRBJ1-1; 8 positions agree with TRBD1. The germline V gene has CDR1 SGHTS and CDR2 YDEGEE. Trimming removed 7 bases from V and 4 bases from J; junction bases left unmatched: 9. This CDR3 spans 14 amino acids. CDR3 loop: CASDIRGLSTEAFF. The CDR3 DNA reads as TGTGCCAGCGACATCAGGGGGCTGAGCACTGAAGCTTTCTTT.

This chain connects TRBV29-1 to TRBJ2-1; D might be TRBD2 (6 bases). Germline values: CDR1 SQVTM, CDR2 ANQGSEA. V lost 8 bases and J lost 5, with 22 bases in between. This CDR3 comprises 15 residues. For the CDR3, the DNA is TGCAGCTCAAGATGGGGGGTGGAGGGACACAATGAGCAGTTCTTC. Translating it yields CSSRWGVEGHNEQFF.

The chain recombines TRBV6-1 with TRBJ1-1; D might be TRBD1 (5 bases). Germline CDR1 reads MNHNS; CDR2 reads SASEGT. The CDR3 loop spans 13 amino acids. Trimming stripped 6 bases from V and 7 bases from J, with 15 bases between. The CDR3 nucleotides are TGTGCCAGCAGCGTCGACAGCCGATATGAAGCTTTCTTT. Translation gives CASSVDSRYEAFF.

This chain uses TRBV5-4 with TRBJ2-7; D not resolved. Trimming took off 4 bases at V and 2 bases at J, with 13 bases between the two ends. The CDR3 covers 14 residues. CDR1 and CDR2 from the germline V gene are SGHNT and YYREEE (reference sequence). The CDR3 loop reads CASSPQTTPYEQYF. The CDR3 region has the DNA TGTGCCAGCAGCCCTCAGACGACTCCCTACGAGCAGTACTTC.

CDR3 region: CASSQEGTGGAHYGYTF. Here the CDR3 DNA reads TGCGCCAGCAGCCAAGAGGGGACAGGGGGCGCGCACTATGGCTACACCTTC. The chain combines TRBV4-3 with TRBJ1-2; 12 positions agree with TRBD1. The length of the CDR3 is 17 residues. Germline lookup yields CDR1 LGHNA and CDR2 YSLEER. V lost 0 bases, J lost 3 bases, and 5 bases stayed unmatched.

The CDR3, as DNA: TGTGCCAGCAGTCTAAATCGACAGGGTTTTTTAACTCAAGAGACCCAGTACTTC. Its protein product is CASSLNRQGFLTQETQYF. The chain is built from TRBV2 and TRBJ2-5, with 7 positions matching TRBD1. The trim removed 5 bases at V and 2 bases at J, leaving 17 bases unmatched. CDR3 size: 18 residues. CDR1 and CDR2 from the germline V gene are SNHLY and FYNNEI.

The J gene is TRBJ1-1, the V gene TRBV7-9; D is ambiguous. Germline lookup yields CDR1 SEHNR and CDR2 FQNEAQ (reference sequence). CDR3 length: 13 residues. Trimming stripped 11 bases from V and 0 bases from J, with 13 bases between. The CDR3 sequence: CAGGSTVNTEAFF. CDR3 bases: TGTGCCGGAGGTTCGACTGTGAACACTGAAGCTTTCTTT.

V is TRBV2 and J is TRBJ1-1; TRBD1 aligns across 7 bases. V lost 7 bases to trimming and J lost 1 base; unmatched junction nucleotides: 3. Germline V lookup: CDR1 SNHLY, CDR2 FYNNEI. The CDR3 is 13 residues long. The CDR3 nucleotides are TGTGCCAGCATACGGACAGGGAACACTGAAGCTTTCTTT. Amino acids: CASIRTGNTEAFF.

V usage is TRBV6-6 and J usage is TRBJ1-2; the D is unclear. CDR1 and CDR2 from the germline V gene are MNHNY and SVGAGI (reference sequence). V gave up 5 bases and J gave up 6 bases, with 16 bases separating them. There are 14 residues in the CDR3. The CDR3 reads CASSLRGGEDGYTF. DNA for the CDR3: TGTGCCAGCAGTCTTCGGGGAGGAGAGGATGGCTACACCTTC.

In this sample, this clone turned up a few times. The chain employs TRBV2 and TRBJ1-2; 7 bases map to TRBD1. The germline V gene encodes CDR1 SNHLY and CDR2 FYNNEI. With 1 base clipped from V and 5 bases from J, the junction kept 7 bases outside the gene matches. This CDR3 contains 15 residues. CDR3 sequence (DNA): TGTGCCAGCAGTGAAGGTCGGGGGACAGAGTATGGCTACACCTTC. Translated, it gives CASSEGRGTEYGYTF.

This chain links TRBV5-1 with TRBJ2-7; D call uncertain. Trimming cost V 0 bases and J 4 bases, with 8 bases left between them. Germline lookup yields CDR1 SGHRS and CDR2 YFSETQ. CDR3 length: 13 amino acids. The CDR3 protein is CASSLAPSYEQYF. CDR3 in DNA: TGCGCCAGCAGCTTGGCTCCCTCTTACGAGCAGTACTTC.

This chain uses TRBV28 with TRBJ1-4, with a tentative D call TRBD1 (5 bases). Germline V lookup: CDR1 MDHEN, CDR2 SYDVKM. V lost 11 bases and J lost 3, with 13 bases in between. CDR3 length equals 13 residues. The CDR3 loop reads CAGRGGSNEKLFF. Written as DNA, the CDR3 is TGTGCCGGGCGGGGCGGATCTAATGAAAAACTGTTTTTT.

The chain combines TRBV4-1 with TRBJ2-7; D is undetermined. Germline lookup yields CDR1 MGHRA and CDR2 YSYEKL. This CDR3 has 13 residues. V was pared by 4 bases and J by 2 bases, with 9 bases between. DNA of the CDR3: TGCGCCAGCAGCCGGAGTCCAGCCTACGAGCAGTACTTC. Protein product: CASSRSPAYEQYF.

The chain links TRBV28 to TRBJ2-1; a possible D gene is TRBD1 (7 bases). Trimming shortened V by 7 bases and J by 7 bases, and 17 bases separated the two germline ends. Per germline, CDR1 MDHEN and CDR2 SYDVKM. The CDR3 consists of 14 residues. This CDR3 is CASISDQGGNEQFF. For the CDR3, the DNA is TGTGCCAGCATTTCTGACCAGGGGGGAAATGAGCAGTTCTTC. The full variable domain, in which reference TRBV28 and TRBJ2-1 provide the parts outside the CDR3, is DVKVTQSSRYLVKRTGEKVFLECVQDMDHENMFWYRQDPGLGLRLIYFSYDVKMKEKGDIPEGYSVSREKKERFSLILESASTNQTSMYLCASISDQGGNEQFFGPGTRLTVL.

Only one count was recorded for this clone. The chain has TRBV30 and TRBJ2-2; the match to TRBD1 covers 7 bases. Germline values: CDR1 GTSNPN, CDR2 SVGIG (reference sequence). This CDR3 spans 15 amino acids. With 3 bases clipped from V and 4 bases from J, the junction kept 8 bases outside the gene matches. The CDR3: CAWRSLAGGTGELFF. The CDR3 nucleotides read TGTGCCTGGAGATCCCTCGCAGGGGGCACCGGGGAGCTGTTTTTT.

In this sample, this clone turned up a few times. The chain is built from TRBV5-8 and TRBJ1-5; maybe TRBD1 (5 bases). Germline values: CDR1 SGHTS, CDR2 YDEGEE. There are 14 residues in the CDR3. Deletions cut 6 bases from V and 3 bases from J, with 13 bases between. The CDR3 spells CASNIPGVNQPQHF. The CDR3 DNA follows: TGTGCCAGCAATATCCCGGGGGTCAATCAGCCCCAGCATTTT.

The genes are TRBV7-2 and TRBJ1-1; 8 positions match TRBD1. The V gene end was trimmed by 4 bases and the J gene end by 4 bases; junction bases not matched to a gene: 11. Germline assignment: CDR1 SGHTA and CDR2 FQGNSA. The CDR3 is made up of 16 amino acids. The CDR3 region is CASSSPRTGSSTEAFF. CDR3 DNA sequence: TGTGCCAGCAGCTCGCCAAGGACAGGGAGTAGCACTGAAGCTTTCTTT.

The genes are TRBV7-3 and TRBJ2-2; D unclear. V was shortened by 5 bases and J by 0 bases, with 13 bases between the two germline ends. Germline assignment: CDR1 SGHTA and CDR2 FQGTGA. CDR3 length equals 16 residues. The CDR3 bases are TGTGCCAGCAGCGCCCAAGCCTTATCGAACACCGGGGAGCTGTTTTTT. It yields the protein CASSAQALSNTGELFF.

CDR3 DNA: TGTGCCAGCTCACCACCGTCGGGAGTGGATGGGGAGCTGTTTTTT. It specifies CASSPPSGVDGELFF. The chain recombines TRBV18 with TRBJ2-2; the D gene is possibly TRBD2 (6 bases). The germline V gene encodes CDR1 KGHSH and CDR2 LQKENI. The CDR3 loop spans 15 amino acids. Trimming pared 0 bases from V and 8 bases from J, leaving 13 bases between.

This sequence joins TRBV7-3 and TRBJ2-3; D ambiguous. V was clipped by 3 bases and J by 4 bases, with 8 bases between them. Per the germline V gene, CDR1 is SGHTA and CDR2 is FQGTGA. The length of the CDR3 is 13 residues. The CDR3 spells CASSLAVPDTQYF. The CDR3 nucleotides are TGTGCCAGCAGCTTGGCCGTCCCAGATACGCAGTATTTT.